The 12 T cell receptor beta chains given below trace back to one sample, sequenced in a study of blood T cell repertoires in COVID-19. Profiled with immunoSEQ multiplex PCR; TCRdb holds only in-frame clones, not every one. The profile covers 200,000 to 300,000 clones, with roughly 84% appearing a single time and about 2.3% taken by the ten largest. The source material was peripheral blood. The source is a man aged 35 to 55 who had recovered from COVID-19.

The chain recombines TRBV11-3 with TRBJ2-5, with a tentative D call TRBD1 (6 bases). This CDR3 contains 17 residues. The germline V gene has CDR1 SGHNT and CDR2 YENEEA. V was cut by 5 bases and J by 0 bases, with 19 bases left in between. The DNA of the CDR3 is TGTGCCAGCAGCCCCGGGCAGGCAAGGGGGTACCAAGAGACCCAGTACTTC. This gives the protein CASSPGQARGYQETQYF.

The chain links TRBV6-5 to TRBJ2-7; 13 positions agree with TRBD2. With 5 bases clipped from V and 7 bases from J, the junction kept 8 bases outside the gene matches. The CDR3 consists of 15 residues. Germline V lookup: CDR1 MNHEY, CDR2 SVGAGI. CDR3 in amino acids: CASSSPGTSGIEQYF. Written as DNA, the CDR3 is TGTGCCAGCAGTAGCCCCGGGACTAGCGGGATTGAGCAGTACTTC.

This clone was seen a few times. V gene TRBV7-9 combines with J gene TRBJ2-3; D is uncertain. V was cut by 2 bases and J by 7 bases, with 7 bases left in between. Germline V gene data show CDR1 as SEHNR and CDR2 as FQNEAQ (reference sequence). The CDR3 runs to 12 residues. The CDR3: CASSLTENTQYF. The CDR3 DNA follows: TGTGCCAGCAGCTTAACGGAGAATACGCAGTATTTT.

The chain is built from TRBV5-1 and TRBJ2-1, with a weak D call TRBD1 (5 bases). This CDR3 comprises 14 residues. CDR1 SGHRS and CDR2 YFSETQ come from the germline V gene. Trimming cost V 5 bases and J 7 bases, with 16 bases left between them. The CDR3 reads CASRLGHGYNEQFF. The CDR3 DNA reads TGCGCCAGCAGACTCGGACATGGGTATAATGAGCAGTTCTTC.

V and J are TRBV14 and TRBJ2-5, with D perhaps matching TRBD1 (6 bases). The germline gives CDR1 SGHDN, CDR2 FVKESK. Trimming cost V 4 bases and J 2 bases, with 14 bases left between them. The CDR3 is 15 amino acids. CDR3 sequence (DNA): TGTGCCAGCAGCCCCCTGGAGGACAGACAAGAGACCCAGTACTTC. It yields the protein CASSPLEDRQETQYF.

This clone was found once. The CDR3 here is CASSAGQGRSGELFF. In DNA, the CDR3 is TGTGCCAGCTCAGCCGGACAGGGTAGATCCGGGGAGCTGTTTTTT. The genes are TRBV18 and TRBJ2-2; 8 positions match TRBD1. Germline-derived CDR1 and CDR2 are KGHSH and LQKENI. The junction had 8 bases not matched to a gene; V was cut back by 5 bases and J by 6 bases. The CDR3 has 15 amino acids.

This clone was found a few times. V gene TRBV7-2 combines with J gene TRBJ1-5; D not resolved. CDR3 length: 13 residues. V was trimmed by 5 bases and J by 6 bases, leaving 11 bases between them. Germline V gives CDR1 SGHTA, CDR2 FQGNSA. CDR3 sequence: CASSPTPGQPQHF. In DNA form, the CDR3 reads TGTGCCAGCAGCCCTACACCGGGTCAGCCCCAGCATTTT.

In this sample, this clone turned up a few times. This chain uses TRBV13 with TRBJ1-1; 10 bases align to TRBD1. CDR1 is PRHDT and CDR2 is FYEKMQ in the germline V gene (reference sequence). J gave up 6 bases and V 4 bases, and 5 bases lay outside the gene matches. The CDR3 is 14 residues long. Here the CDR3 DNA reads TGTGCCAGCAGCTCGACAGGGGGCAGGGCTGAAGCTTTCTTT. Amino acids: CASSSTGGRAEAFF.

This clone was picked up one time. The genes are TRBV5-8 and TRBJ2-3; D remains unclear. V was cut by 1 base and J by 2 bases, with 11 bases left in between. The germline CDR1 and CDR2 sequences are SGHTS and YDEGEE. The CDR3 is made up of 15 amino acids. The CDR3 region is CASSLRSYNTDTQYF. The DNA of the CDR3 is TGTGCCAGCAGCTTGAGGAGCTACAACACAGATACGCAGTATTTT.

This sequence joins TRBV2 and TRBJ2-5; 7 bases fit TRBD1. The CDR3 sequence is 15 residues long. Unmatched junction bases numbered 7, after V lost 6 bases and J lost 0 bases. Germline-derived CDR1 and CDR2 are SNHLY and FYNNEI. The CDR3 loop is CASRGQTTYQETQYF. CDR3 in DNA: TGTGCCAGCAGGGGACAGACAACCTACCAAGAGACCCAGTACTTC.

The rearrangement uses TRBV10-3 and TRBJ2-1; TRBD2 matches 9 bases. Germline lookup yields CDR1 ENHRY and CDR2 SYGVKD. The CDR3 consists of 17 residues. The J segment lost 6 bases and the V segment lost 0 bases, leaving 9 bases of the junction unmatched. CDR3 in amino acids: CAISESVGGGAFNEQFF. The CDR3 nucleotides read TGTGCCATCAGTGAGTCAGTCGGCGGGGGGGCCTTCAATGAGCAGTTCTTC.

This sequence joins TRBV20-1 and TRBJ1-1, with no clear D. Per the germline V gene, CDR1 is DFQATT and CDR2 is SNEGSKA (reference sequence). V gave up 3 bases and J gave up 0 bases, with 32 bases separating them. There are 21 residues in the CDR3. The DNA for the CDR3 is TGCAGTGCTAGTCCTTCTTTAGGTCTTGGAGTTAGTTTTCGAATGAACACTGAAGCTTTCTTT. This sequence encodes CSASPSLGLGVSFRMNTEAFF.